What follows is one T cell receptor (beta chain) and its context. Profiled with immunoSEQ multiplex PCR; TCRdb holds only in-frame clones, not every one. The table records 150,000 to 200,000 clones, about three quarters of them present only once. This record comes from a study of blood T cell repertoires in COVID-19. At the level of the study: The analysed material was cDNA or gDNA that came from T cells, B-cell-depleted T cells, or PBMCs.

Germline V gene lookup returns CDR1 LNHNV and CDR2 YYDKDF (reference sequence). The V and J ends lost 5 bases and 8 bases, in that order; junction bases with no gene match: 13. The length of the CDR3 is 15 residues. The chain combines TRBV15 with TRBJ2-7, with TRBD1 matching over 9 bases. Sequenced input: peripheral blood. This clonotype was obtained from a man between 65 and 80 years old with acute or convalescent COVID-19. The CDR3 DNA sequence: TGTGCCACCAGCCCACAGATGGGACAGGGCAATCAGCAGTACTTC. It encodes CATSPQMGQGNQQYF.